This T cell receptor beta chain was obtained from a study of blood T cell repertoires in COVID-19. Study summary: There were acute and convalescent COVID-19 samples, and they came from the United States, Italy and Spain. The analysed material was cDNA or gDNA that came from T cells, B-cell-depleted T cells, or PBMCs.

As originally analysed: Amplification of reference gene primers was used by the study to estimate nucleated cell counts. Assay used: immunoSEQ multiplex PCR; TCRdb lists only in-frame clones, some missing. That table supplies the V and J calls and clone size; D and trimming were determined from the DNA. The sample lists tens of thousands of clones, approximately 88% occurring once. Per germline, CDR1 MDHEN and CDR2 SYDVKM. Between the trimmed V and J ends, which lost 3 bases and 2 bases, there was a span of 26 bases. This CDR3 has 20 amino acids. The sequencing input was peripheral blood. This sequence originates from a man older than 75 with acute or convalescent COVID-19. The chain couples TRBV28 to TRBJ1-3; D might be TRBD1 (5 bases). DNA of the CDR3: TGTGCCAGCAGTTTGGGCCCCGCATACGGAGAAAGGGGTGCTGGAAACACCATATATTTT. Translation gives CASSLGPAYGERGAGNTIYF.